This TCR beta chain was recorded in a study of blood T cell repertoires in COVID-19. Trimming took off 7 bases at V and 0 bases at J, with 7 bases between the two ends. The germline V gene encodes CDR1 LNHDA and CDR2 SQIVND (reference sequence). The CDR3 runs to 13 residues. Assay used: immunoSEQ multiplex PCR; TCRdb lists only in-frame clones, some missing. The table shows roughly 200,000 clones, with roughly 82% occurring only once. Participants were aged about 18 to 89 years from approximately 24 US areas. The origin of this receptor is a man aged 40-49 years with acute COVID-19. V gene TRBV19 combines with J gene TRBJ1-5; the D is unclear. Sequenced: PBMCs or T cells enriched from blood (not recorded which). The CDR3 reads CASNGYSNQPQHF. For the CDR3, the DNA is TGTGCCAGTAACGGTTATAGCAATCAGCCCCAGCATTTT.